This T cell receptor beta chain was identified during a study of blood T cell repertoires in COVID-19. Study details: Sites across the United States, Italy and Spain contributed samples from acute and convalescent COVID-19. PBMCs, B-cell-depleted T cells, or T cells provided the cDNA or gDNA that made up the material.

Produced via immunoSEQ multiplex PCR; TCRdb's table is partial and in-frame only. The top ten clones hold about 6.5% of a sample with approximately 48,000 clones, more than 70% of them seen once. Germline CDR1 reads GTSNPN; CDR2 reads SVGIG (reference sequence). The CDR3 runs to 12 residues. Trimming pared 4 bases from V and 2 bases from J, leaving 8 bases between. The source of this sequence is a man aged 60-69 years with acute or convalescent COVID-19. J is TRBJ1-1 and V is TRBV30; D remains ambiguous. Sequences were obtained from peripheral blood. The CDR3 nucleotides are TGTGCCTGGACCTACCGCAACACTGAAGCTTTCTTT. This encodes CAWTYRNTEAFF.